This T cell receptor beta chain was retrieved from a study of T cell repertoires in cytomegalovirus infection. Study-level information: It can be stated that public TCR beta signatures indicated CMV infection as well as a matching HLA type.

Trimming took off 7 bases at V and 6 bases at J, with 18 bases between the two ends. The CDR3 length is 14 residues. In germline, CDR1 is MNHEY, CDR2 SVGEGT. About this clonotype itself: Its antigen is still unknown.

TCRdb processed the reads anew with MiXCR; each CDR3 protein has one entry. The sample yields approximately 730,000 distinct CDR3 sequences, around a third seen once. The chain carries TRBV6-2 or TRBV6-3 and TRBJ1-1; D is uncertain. The sequence was obtained from a human donor in good health (CMV status not recorded). Some clones in this sample may be carry-over from other donors' samples. Source: cultured PBMCs, taken from culture after CMV antigen stimulation. The DNA for the CDR3 is TGTGCCAGCAAGGGCCGGGCGGTGGCGGCTGAAGCTTTCTTT. Protein sequence: CASKGRAVAAEAFF.